The subject of this entry is one T cell receptor beta chain. No antigen is known for it. Prior to sequencing, the ViraFEST assay stimulated PBMC with viral peptide pools, which expanded the antigen-specific CD4+ T cells. With about ten days of culture completed, CD4+ T cells were isolated. From March to December 2020, the person had a SARS-CoV-2 infection that was confirmed by PCR. The germline V gene has CDR1 SGHVS and CDR2 FQNEAQ. CDR3 length: 15 amino acids. Trimming left V 5 bases short and J 3 bases short, with 17 bases between. These data are taken from a study of vaccination effects on CD4 cells after COVID-19. Clones were read by immunoSEQ multiplex PCR, and TCRdb kept only the in-frame ones, dropping some. This sample has around 53,000 clones, with under 80% found just once.

Sequencing used CD4+ T cells from PBMCs cultured with HIV peptides, obtained before COVID-19 vaccination. Subset indicated: HIV-1 Nef peptide pool negative control/reference culture. The chain combines TRBV7-8 with TRBJ2-7; TRBD2 might be the D (6 bases). This receptor was obtained from a human donor who had a prior SARS-CoV-2 infection. The CDR3 DNA is TGTGCCAGCAGCCCAAGGGACTTAGGGGTCTACGAGCAGTACTTC. It encodes CASSPRDLGVYEQYF.